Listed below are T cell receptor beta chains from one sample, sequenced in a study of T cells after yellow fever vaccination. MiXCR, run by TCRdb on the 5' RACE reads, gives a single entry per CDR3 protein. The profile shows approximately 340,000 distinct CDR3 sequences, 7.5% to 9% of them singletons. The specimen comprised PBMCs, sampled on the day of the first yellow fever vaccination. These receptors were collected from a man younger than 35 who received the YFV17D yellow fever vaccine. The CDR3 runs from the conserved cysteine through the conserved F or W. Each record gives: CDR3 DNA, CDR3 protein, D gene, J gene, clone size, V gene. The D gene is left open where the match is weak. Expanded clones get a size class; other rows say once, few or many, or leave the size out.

TGCAGTGCTAGAGCAGGGAGACCAAATTCACCCCTCCACTTT	CSARAGRPNSPLHF	-	TRBJ1-6	-	TRBV20-1
TGTGCCAGCAGTCAGAATCCCGGGACAGGGGGCAATGAGCAGTTCTTC	CASSQNPGTGGNEQFF	TRBD1	TRBJ2-1	-	TRBV27
TGTGCCAGCAGCACGCAACAGGGAAACGAGCAGTACTTC	CASSTQQGNEQYF	-	TRBJ2-7	many	TRBV7-2
TGTGCCAGCAGCGGCCACACTCTGAAATCACCCCTCCACTTT	CASSGHTLKSPLHF	-	TRBJ1-6	few	TRBV7-8
TGTGCCAGCAGTTCACTAGCGGGGGGGCAATGGTCGCAGTATTTT	CASSSLAGGQWSQYF	TRBD2	TRBJ2-3	-	TRBV6-5
TGTGCCAGCAGCCTCCAGGGTGCGGAGGAGACCCAGTACTTC	CASSLQGAEETQYF	-	TRBJ2-5	many	TRBV5-4
TGTGCCAGCAGCCCTGGTGGTGAAGCTTTCTTT	CASSPGGEAFF	-	TRBJ1-1	many	TRBV4-2
TGTGCCAGCAGTGGTCTGGGGGTGGGGCAGTTCTTC	CASSGLGVGQFF	-	TRBJ2-1	-	TRBV25-1
TGTGCCAGCAGCTTCGAGACTACACATGGCTACACCTTC	CASSFETTHGYTF	-	TRBJ1-2	few	TRBV7-7
TGTGCCAGCTCCGAACTCGCACGGGGGCGCAATTCACCCCTCCACTTT	CASSELARGRNSPLHF	-	TRBJ1-6	many	TRBV18
TGTGCCATCAGGGAGACCGGGACAGGGGGATTTGGCACTGAAGCTTTCTTT	CAIRETGTGGFGTEAFF	TRBD1	TRBJ1-1	-	TRBV10-3
TGTGCCAGCAGTCCCCGGGACAGGAATGAAAAACTGTTTTTT	CASSPRDRNEKLFF	TRBD1	TRBJ1-4	many	TRBV12-3/TRBV12-4
TGTGCCAGTAGTATTGAGGGGAACACCGGGGAGCTGTTTTTT	CASSIEGNTGELFF	-	TRBJ2-2	-	TRBV19
TGTGCCAGCAGCTTAGCCCCAGAGATTTACAATGAGCAGTTCTTC	CASSLAPEIYNEQFF	-	TRBJ2-1	few	TRBV11-2
TGTGCCAGCAGCGGGGGCAGCACTTATAATTCACCCCTCCACTTT	CASSGGSTYNSPLHF	-	TRBJ1-6	-	TRBV9
TGCGCCAGCAGCGCTCATCTCCGGGAGATCAATCAGCCCCAGCATTTT	CASSAHLREINQPQHF	-	TRBJ1-5	few	TRBV4-1
TGCGCCAGCAGCGCCGGGATGGGGCACCTCTATGGCTACACCTTC	CASSAGMGHLYGYTF	-	TRBJ1-2	few	TRBV5-1
TGCGCCAGCAGCCAAGTGGGGACTGGCTACACCTTC	CASSQVGTGYTF	-	TRBJ1-2	few	TRBV4-3
TGCAGTGCTAGTCCCAGTTTGACAGGGGAAGCTTTCTTT	CSASPSLTGEAFF	TRBD1	TRBJ1-1	many	TRBV20-1
TGTGCCAGCAGTTACTCGACGGGCGCGTTAGGGGGCTACACCTTC	CASSYSTGALGGYTF	-	TRBJ1-2	-	TRBV6-5
TGTGCCAGCACCTTGGACAGGGAGCTGTTTTTT	CASTLDRELFF	-	TRBJ2-2	-	TRBV2
TGCAGTGCTAGAGTCCTTAGACCCGCGGGCAAAAACATTCAGTACTTC	CSARVLRPAGKNIQYF	-	TRBJ2-4	few	TRBV20-1
TGCAGCGTTGGACAGGGAGGAGGAGAGACCCAGTACTTC	CSVGQGGGETQYF	-	TRBJ2-5	few	TRBV29-1
TGTGCCACCAGTTACCCTAGCGGGGGGCAAGGAGATACGCAGTATTTT	CATSYPSGGQGDTQYF	TRBD2	TRBJ2-3	few	TRBV24-1
TGTGCCAGCAGCGTAGGGACAGGGGGACAGCCCCAGCATTTT	CASSVGTGGQPQHF	TRBD1	TRBJ1-5	many	TRBV11-2
TGTGCCAGCAGCGTAGTGTCCCGGGGGTCCTACAAAGAGCAGTTCTTC	CASSVVSRGSYKEQFF	-	TRBJ2-1	-	TRBV9
TGTGCCAGCAGCTTCAGACAGGGGAGGAGGTACGAGCAGTACTTC	CASSFRQGRRYEQYF	TRBD1	TRBJ2-7	few	TRBV11-2
TGTGCCAGCAGCGTGGACGGAAGATCTACCTACGAGCAGTACTTC	CASSVDGRSTYEQYF	-	TRBJ2-7	few	TRBV9
TGCGCCAGCAGCCCCCCGGCGGGCTATGGCTACACCTTC	CASSPPAGYGYTF	-	TRBJ1-2	-	TRBV5-1
TGTGCCAGCTCACCACCGCCCCACCAAGAGACCCAGTACTTC	CASSPPPHQETQYF	-	TRBJ2-5	-	TRBV18
TGTGCCAGCAGTCACAGGGCGATAAACTATGGCTACACCTTC	CASSHRAINYGYTF	-	TRBJ1-2	-	TRBV3-1
TGTGCCAGCAAGCCGCGGGCTAGCTACTCCTACGAGCAGTACTTC	CASKPRASYSYEQYF	-	TRBJ2-7	-	TRBV6-2/TRBV6-3
TGCAGCGTAGGACCGGGACTAGCGGGGGGATACAATGAGCAGTTCTTC	CSVGPGLAGGYNEQFF	TRBD2	TRBJ2-1	many	TRBV29-1
TGTGCCAGCCAGGGGTTGAATTCACCCCTCCACTTT	CASQGLNSPLHF	-	TRBJ1-6	few	TRBV5-6
TGTGCCAGCAGCTTGACGCCTAGCGGGGGGGACCAAGAGACCCAGTACTTC	CASSLTPSGGDQETQYF	TRBD2	TRBJ2-5	-	TRBV5-6
TGCAGTGCAAACAGGGGGCTAGGCAAGGACATTCAGTACTTC	CSANRGLGKDIQYF	TRBD1	TRBJ2-4	-	TRBV20-1
TGTGCCAGCAGCTTGTGGACCGGGGAGCTGTTTTTT	CASSLWTGELFF	-	TRBJ2-2	many	TRBV7-2
TGTGCCAGCAGCTTGGTTTACAGCCTAAACGCGTATGGCTACACCTTC	CASSLVYSLNAYGYTF	-	TRBJ1-2	few	TRBV5-4
TGTGCCAGCAGTTACAGGCGGGGGAAGCAGTTCTTC	CASSYRRGKQFF	TRBD2	TRBJ2-1	few	TRBV6-5
TGTGCCTGGAAGACTAAGGGGACAGATACGCAGTATTTT	CAWKTKGTDTQYF	-	TRBJ2-3	few	TRBV30
TGCGCCAGCAGCCAGCCGGGACTAGCGATTCAAGAGACCCAGTACTTC	CASSQPGLAIQETQYF	TRBD2	TRBJ2-5	few	TRBV4-1
TGTGCCAGCAGCCAGCCGGGACTCTCCCCCAACACCGGGGAGCTGTTTTTT	CASSQPGLSPNTGELFF	-	TRBJ2-2	few	TRBV3-1
TGTGCCAGCAGCTTAGAAGGTTACCAGCCCCAGCATTTT	CASSLEGYQPQHF	-	TRBJ1-5	few	TRBV7-2
TGCGCCAGCAGCCATATTAGAGTGGGGCCTCTAGACGAGACCCAGTACTTC	CASSHIRVGPLDETQYF	-	TRBJ2-5	-	TRBV4-3
TGTGCCAGCAGTTCCGGGGACAGGTACAATGAGCAGTTCTTC	CASSSGDRYNEQFF	TRBD1	TRBJ2-1	many	TRBV6-5
TGTGCCTGGAGTGTACGGGTCGGGGAGACCCAGTACTTC	CAWSVRVGETQYF	-	TRBJ2-5	few	TRBV30
TGTGCCAGCAGCTTAGCAACGGGGACCATTCAGTACTTC	CASSLATGTIQYF	-	TRBJ2-4	many	TRBV7-8
TGTGCCACCAGTGATTTACCATACTCACCCCTCCACTTT	CATSDLPYSPLHF	-	TRBJ1-6	-	TRBV24-1
TGCGCCAGCAGCCAAAGTGAGGGTAGCGGGGGGCCCTACAATGAGCAGTTCTTC	CASSQSEGSGGPYNEQFF	TRBD2	TRBJ2-1	few	TRBV4-1